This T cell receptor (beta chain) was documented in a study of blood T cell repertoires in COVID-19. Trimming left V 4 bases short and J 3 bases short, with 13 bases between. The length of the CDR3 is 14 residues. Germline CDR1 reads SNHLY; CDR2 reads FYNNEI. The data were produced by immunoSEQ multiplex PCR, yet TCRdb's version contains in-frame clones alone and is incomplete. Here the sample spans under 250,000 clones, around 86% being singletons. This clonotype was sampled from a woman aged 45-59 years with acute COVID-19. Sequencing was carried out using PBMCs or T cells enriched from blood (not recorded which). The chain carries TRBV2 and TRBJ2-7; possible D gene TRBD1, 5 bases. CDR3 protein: CASSALGQGYEQYF. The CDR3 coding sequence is TGTGCCAGCAGTGCATTAGGGCAGGGCTACGAGCAGTACTTC.